This TCR beta chain was captured by sequencing in a study of blood T cell repertoires in COVID-19. TCRdb's copy holds only in-frame clones and misses some; the assay was immunoSEQ multiplex PCR. Of 200,000 or so clones in the sample, roughly 80% were seen once. Someone with COVID-19 had been met by exposed participants within 2 weeks before study entry. CDR1 is LNHDA, CDR2 SQIVND, per germline (reference sequence). The CDR3 spans 16 residues. V dropped 3 bases and J dropped 6 bases, with 17 bases sitting between them. The clonotype comes from a woman aged 45-65 years who had been exposed to COVID-19. What was sequenced was PBMCs or T cells enriched from blood (not recorded which). The chain carries TRBV19 and TRBJ2-2, with D maybe TRBD2 (6 bases). The CDR3 region is CASSIPAGGRPGELFF. The CDR3 region has the DNA TGTGCCAGTAGTATCCCAGCCGGGGGTCGCCCCGGGGAGCTGTTTTTT.